The 24 T cell receptor beta chains listed next were all sequenced from one sample in a study of T cell repertoires in cytomegalovirus infection. TCRdb recomputed calls from the reads with MiXCR, one row per CDR3 protein. The table shows hundreds of thousands of distinct CDR3 sequences, with around 35% occurring only once. For these TCRs, the target antigens are not known. The sequenced sample was cultured PBMCs, obtained from culture after CMV antigen stimulation. Every receptor here comes from a human donor in good health (CMV status not recorded). Some clones in this sample may be carry-over from other donors' samples.

This clonotype has ten or more counts. The rearrangement joins TRBV7-8 to TRBJ1-4; D unclear. V shed 0 bases and J shed 7 bases, with 9 bases lying between them. Per germline, CDR1 SGHVS and CDR2 FQNEAQ. This CDR3 is 14 amino acids long. DNA for the CDR3: TGTGCCAGCAGCTTAGCAGGTCCGGGTGAAAAACTGTTTTTT. Translating it yields CASSLAGPGEKLFF. The full variable domain, rest sourced from reference TRBV7-8 and TRBJ1-4, is GAGVSQSPRYKVAKRGQDVALRCDPISGHVSLFWYQQALGQGPEFLTYFQNEAQLDKSGLPSDRFFAERPEGSVSTLKIQRTQQEDSAVYLCASSLAGPGEKLFFGSGTQLSVL.

The CDR3 DNA is TGTGCCAGCAGCTCCATAAGCGGGAGGTTGGTCGAGCAGTACTTC. Its translation is CASSSISGRLVEQYF. This chain joins TRBV11-2 and TRBJ2-7; 9 nucleotides agree with TRBD2. The CDR3 consists of 15 residues. J was trimmed by 6 bases and V by 4 bases; bases with no gene match: 10. CDR1 SGHAT and CDR2 FQNNGV come from the germline V gene.

This rearrangement joins TRBV20-1 to TRBJ2-7, with 7 bases lining up with TRBD2. The V gene end was trimmed by 5 bases and the J gene end by 0 bases; junction bases not matched to a gene: 10. The CDR3 consists of 15 residues. Germline-derived CDR1 and CDR2 are DFQATT and SNEGSKA (reference sequence). The CDR3 region has the DNA TGCAGTGCTCGCAACCCTGGCGGGGGCTCCTACGAGCAGTACTTC. Translating it yields CSARNPGGGSYEQYF.

The V and J genes are TRBV9 and TRBJ2-3, with 10 positions matching TRBD2. With 3 bases clipped from V and 3 bases from J, the junction kept 7 bases outside the gene matches. CDR1 and CDR2 from the germline V gene are SGDLS and YYNGEE. The length of the CDR3 is 16 residues. The CDR3 loop is CASSAAAGGLTDTQYF. In DNA form, the CDR3 reads TGTGCCAGCAGCGCCGCAGCGGGGGGGCTGACAGATACGCAGTATTTT.

This chain connects TRBV6-2 or TRBV6-3 to TRBJ1-1, with no clear D. CDR3 length equals 14 residues. Germline loops: CDR1 MNHEY, CDR2 SVGEGT. Trimming shortened V by 0 bases and J by 4 bases, and 9 bases separated the two germline ends. The CDR3 spells CASSYSGRATEAFF. In nucleotides, the CDR3 is TGTGCCAGCAGTTACTCGGGAAGGGCCACTGAAGCTTTCTTT.

J is TRBJ2-2 and V is TRBV7-6; D is perhaps TRBD2 (5 bases). The ends were cut back, 3 bases at V and 6 bases at J, with 11 bases in the middle. Germline V gene sequence: CDR1 SGHVS, CDR2 FNYEAQ. This CDR3 region has 14 residues. The CDR3 DNA sequence: TGTGCCAGCAGCTTGGACTGGGCGGCCGGGGAGCTGTTTTTT. This translates into CASSLDWAAGELFF.

This sequence joins TRBV7-2 and TRBJ1-2; D is undetermined. This CDR3 is built from 14 residues. Between the trimmed V and J ends, which lost 5 bases and 2 bases, there was a span of 12 bases. CDR1 and CDR2 from the germline V gene are SGHTA and FQGNSA. DNA of the CDR3: TGTGCCAGCAGCCGAAAGGACGGAAACTATGGCTACACCTTC. Translation: CASSRKDGNYGYTF.

The chain uses TRBV7-2 and TRBJ1-1, with a possible D match to TRBD1 (6 bases). The V gene lost 5 bases and the J gene lost 2 bases, with 18 bases spanning the gap. Germline loops: CDR1 SGHTA, CDR2 FQGNSA. The CDR3 consists of 16 residues. CDR3 region: CASSRPPTGTNTEAFF. DNA of the CDR3: TGTGCCAGCAGCCGGCCCCCCACAGGGACCAACACTGAAGCTTTCTTT. Using reference TRBV7-2 and TRBJ1-1 for the parts outside the CDR3, the full variable domain is GAGVSQSPSNKVTEKGKDVELRCDPISGHTALYWYRQSLGQGLEFLIYFQGNSAPDKSGLPSDRFSAERTGGSVSTLTIQRTQQEDSAVYLCASSRPPTGTNTEAFFGQGTRLTVV.

This clonotype was counted only a few times. The rearrangement uses TRBV7-9 and TRBJ2-3; 13 nucleotides match TRBD2. The CDR3 has 16 residues. The V gene end was trimmed by 6 bases and the J gene end by 4 bases; junction bases not matched to a gene: 7. Per the germline V gene, CDR1 is SEHNR and CDR2 is FQNEAQ (reference sequence). The CDR3 reads CASSFGGLAGSDTQYF. In DNA form, the CDR3 reads TGTGCCAGCAGTTTCGGGGGACTAGCGGGGTCAGATACGCAGTATTTT.

This clonotype occurred once. The gene calls are TRBV20-1 and TRBJ2-4; 7 positions match TRBD2. Trimming cost V 0 bases and J 3 bases; bases outside gene matches: 8. This CDR3 has 16 amino acids. Germline V CDR1 and CDR2: DFQATT, SNEGSKA (reference sequence). CDR3 sequence (DNA): TGCAGTGCTAGAGATGGGCGGGAGTTCCTCAAAAACATTCAGTACTTC. The encoded protein is CSARDGREFLKNIQYF.

This clonotype was seen a few times. J is TRBJ1-5 and V is TRBV4-1, with D possibly TRBD1 on 5 matching bases. The V gene lost 5 bases and the J gene lost 6 bases, with 14 bases spanning the gap. Looked up from germline, CDR1 is MGHRA and CDR2 is YSYEKL. CDR3 length: 14 residues. The CDR3 nucleotides are TGCGCCAGCAGCGAAGGGGAGGGAAGTCAGCCCCAGCATTTT. Protein sequence: CASSEGEGSQPQHF.

This clonotype turned up a few times. The rearrangement links TRBV20-1 to TRBJ2-7; D not resolved. CDR3 length: 14 amino acids. From germline, CDR1 is DFQATT and CDR2 SNEGSKA (reference sequence). Trimming removed 2 bases at V and 3 bases at J, with 14 bases between. CDR3 sequence (DNA): TGCAGTGCTAGATTAACGAACTCAGACTACGAGCAGTACTTC. It is translated as CSARLTNSDYEQYF.

V usage is TRBV11-2 and J usage is TRBJ2-3, with TRBD2 matching 8 bases. This CDR3 has 17 residues. V lost 2 bases and J lost 2; bases outside the gene matches: 9. Germline assignment: CDR1 SGHAT and CDR2 FQNNGV. CDR3 sequence reads: CASSLRGAGAPTDTQYF. The CDR3, as DNA: TGTGCCAGCAGCTTACGAGGAGCGGGGGCTCCCACAGATACGCAGTATTTT.

This clonotype was seen a handful of times. The V gene is TRBV7-9, the J gene TRBJ2-5, with D perhaps matching TRBD2 (5 bases). V was clipped by 2 bases and J by 2 bases, with 12 bases between them. The CDR3 has 15 amino acids. The germline V gene has CDR1 SEHNR and CDR2 FQNEAQ (reference sequence). CDR3 sequence: CASSLWRAEQETQYF. Written as DNA, the CDR3 is TGTGCCAGCAGCTTATGGAGAGCGGAACAAGAGACCCAGTACTTC.

In this sample, this clonotype turned up many times. V gene TRBV7-2 combines with J gene TRBJ2-4; D assignment may be TRBD1 or TRBD2 (5 bases each). Germline assignment: CDR1 SGHTA and CDR2 FQGNSA. Trimming stripped 0 bases from V and 9 bases from J, with 9 bases between. The CDR3 is 13 amino acids. CDR3: CASSLATGGIQYF. In nucleotides, the CDR3 is TGTGCCAGCAGCTTAGCGACTGGGGGCATTCAGTACTTC. Full variable domain (rest looked up from reference TRBV7-2 and TRBJ2-4): GAGVSQSPSNKVTEKGKDVELRCDPISGHTALYWYRQSLGQGLEFLIYFQGNSAPDKSGLPSDRFSAERTGGSVSTLTIQRTQQEDSAVYLCASSLATGGIQYFGAGTRLSVL.

CDR3 nucleotide sequence: TGTGCCAGCAGCTTAAGCGGGACTAGCGAAGAGACCCAGTACTTC. This translates into CASSLSGTSEETQYF. The chain combines TRBV7-6 with TRBJ2-5; 10 nucleotides line up with TRBD2. The CDR3 runs to 15 residues. Per germline, CDR1 SGHVS and CDR2 FNYEAQ. Trimming at V came to 2 bases and at J to 3 bases, leaving 3 bases not matched to a gene.

The chain links TRBV19 to TRBJ1-5; D call uncertain. The length of the CDR3 is 13 residues. CDR1 and CDR2 from the germline V gene are LNHDA and SQIVND (reference sequence). V lost 1 base and J lost 5, with 6 bases in between. CDR3 region: CASSIVGDQPQHF. The DNA of the CDR3 is TGTGCCAGTAGTATAGTTGGGGATCAGCCCCAGCATTTT.

This sequence joins TRBV5-6 and TRBJ2-1, with 7 bases aligning to TRBD1. With V trimmed by 1 base and J by 5 bases, 6 bases remained unmatched. The CDR3 is 15 amino acids. Germline CDR1 SGHDT, CDR2 YYEEEE. CDR3 in DNA: TGTGCCAGCAGCTTGAGTGGGACAGCCAACAATGAGCAGTTCTTC. Translated: CASSLSGTANNEQFF.

This clonotype appeared a few times. V usage is TRBV7-2 and J usage is TRBJ1-3; D is perhaps TRBD1 (6 bases). CDR1 is SGHTA and CDR2 is FQGNSA in the germline V gene. The CDR3 contains 16 residues. V was trimmed by 5 bases and J by 4 bases, leaving 18 bases between them. CDR3 region: CASSAGMVGGGNTIYF. The CDR3 DNA sequence: TGTGCCAGCAGCGCCGGTATGGTGGGGGGCGGAAACACCATATATTTT.

The chain employs TRBV20-1 and TRBJ1-1, with D hard to call. Germline values: CDR1 DFQATT, CDR2 SNEGSKA (reference sequence). Trimming took off 0 bases at V and 8 bases at J, with 10 bases between the two ends. The length of the CDR3 is 12 residues. As DNA, the CDR3 is TGCAGTGCTAGAGAGGGCGCTTGGGAAGCTTTCTTT. This sequence encodes CSAREGAWEAFF.

This chain connects TRBV29-1 to TRBJ2-7; perhaps TRBD2 as D (6 bases). This CDR3 region has 16 residues. V was pared by 4 bases and J by 4 bases, with 23 bases between. Germline V gene lookup returns CDR1 SQVTM and CDR2 ANQGSEA. The CDR3 loop reads CSVVMTEGPSLYEQYF. In DNA form, the CDR3 reads TGCAGCGTTGTCATGACGGAGGGCCCGTCTTTGTACGAGCAGTACTTC.

This clonotype was observed at least ten times. V is TRBV11-2 and J is TRBJ2-7; D is perhaps TRBD2 (6 bases). Germline V CDR1 and CDR2: SGHAT, FQNNGV. Trimming cost V 5 bases and J 2 bases, with 10 bases left between them. The length of the CDR3 is 13 residues. The CDR3 region is CASSPGLTYEQYF. CDR3 coding DNA: TGTGCCAGCAGCCCCGGACTAACCTACGAGCAGTACTTC.

This clonotype was observed a handful of times. The chain uses TRBV7-8 and TRBJ1-4, with 8 bases matching TRBD1. Trimming took 3 bases from V and 5 from J; bases not matched to a gene: 11. CDR1 and CDR2 (germline): SGHVS, FQNEAQ. The CDR3 sequence is 17 residues long. The CDR3 DNA reads TGTGCCAGCAGCTTGGACAGGGTGCCCTTACGCAATGAAAAACTGTTTTTT. Protein: CASSLDRVPLRNEKLFF.

This clonotype has at least ten counts. The V call is TRBV7-8, the J call TRBJ1-4, with a weak D call TRBD1 (5 bases). CDR3 length: 15 residues. V was pared by 5 bases and J by 7 bases, with 17 bases between. In germline, CDR1 is SGHVS, CDR2 FQNEAQ. The CDR3 DNA reads as TGTGCCAGCAGCCCAGAGGACACGCTAGGTGAAAAACTGTTTTTT. Translating it yields CASSPEDTLGEKLFF.